This TCR beta chain was documented in a study of vaccination and CD4 T cells after COVID-19. The Oncomine TCR Beta short-read assay was applied to DNA of cultured CD4+ T cells. TCRdb called the PCR reads again in MiXCR, with one record for every CDR3 protein. This repertoire shows about 15,000 distinct CDR3 sequences, roughly three fifths found once; its top ten account for about 10%. A note on this clonotype: The antigen is unknown.

Sample treatment: roughly ten-day PBMC culture with coronavirus spike peptide pools or control peptides (ViraFEST assay). This CDR3 is 16 amino acids long. Per the germline V gene, CDR1 is LNHDA and CDR2 is SQIVND (reference sequence). The V end was cut by 6 bases, the J end by 3 bases, with 21 bases between. The origin of this receptor is a human donor who had recovered from COVID-19. The chain joins TRBV19 to TRBJ2-7; possibly TRBD1 for D (6 bases). Source material: CD4+ T cells from blood, cultured in vitro. In nucleotides, the CDR3 is TGTGCCAGTAGCCCAACAGGGTATCTAGGCGGCTACGAGCAGTACTTC. Protein product: CASSPTGYLGGYEQYF.